This record concerns one TCR beta chain sequence. As yet, its antigen is unknown. This sample was included in a study of early stage breast cancer tumors. Whole-study results and caveats: Most shared enriched TCRB sequences were commonly generated ones. Tumor and normal breast were distinguished via blood comparison in most of the 16 patients.

The V gene lost 2 bases and the J gene lost 5 bases, with 9 bases spanning the gap. The germline gives CDR1 MNHEY, CDR2 SVGAGI. This CDR3 has 14 amino acids. Each sample had two DNA replicates, 0.45 to 0.65 ug blood or around 1.4 ug tissue. The method was immunoSEQ multiplex PCR; TCRdb's version includes in-frame clones alone and lacks a portion of them. The repertoire has about 72,000 clones, 70% to 85% of them found once; the top ten carry 3.5%. Sample: blood. The receptor was derived from a person aged 55-75 years with breast cancer. J is TRBJ1-4 and V is TRBV6-5, with D maybe TRBD1 (5 bases). Here the CDR3 reads CASSYPDRNEKLFF. The CDR3 DNA follows: TGTGCCAGCAGTTACCCCGACAGAAATGAAAAACTGTTTTTT.